Following are 17 T cell receptor beta chains from one sample sequenced in a study of shared clonotypes between healthy human individuals. Sequenced by immunoSEQ multiplex PCR; TCRdb stores in-frame clones only, minus some. The sample shows about 2 million clones, roughly 95% of them seen only once. Sequencing was carried out using naive CD4+ T cells sorted from blood. The subset here: CD45RA+ positively selected. The receptors stem from a man between 18 and 29 years old in good health.

The chain combines TRBV2 with TRBJ1-1; tentative D call: TRBD1 (5 bases). This CDR3 is 16 amino acids long. Deletions cut 2 bases from V and 1 base from J, with 14 bases between. The germline CDR1 and CDR2 sequences are SNHLY and FYNNEI. In nucleotides, the CDR3 is TGTGCCAGCAGTGAATTCGTCGGGGGTTGGAACACTGAAGCTTTCTTT. Protein: CASSEFVGGWNTEAFF.

The chain couples TRBV4-3 to TRBJ2-2; 16 nucleotides match TRBD2. Looked up from germline, CDR1 is LGHNA and CDR2 is YSLEER. The ends lost 0 bases at V and 6 bases at J; junction bases unmatched: 7. This CDR3 has 19 residues. The CDR3 protein is CASSQDPGTSGRAAGELFF. DNA for the CDR3: TGCGCCAGCAGCCAAGATCCGGGGACTAGCGGGAGGGCCGCCGGGGAGCTGTTTTTT.

V gene TRBV6-6 combines with J gene TRBJ1-2; possible D gene TRBD1, 5 bases. This CDR3 region has 14 residues. The V gene's germline CDR1 is MNHNY and CDR2 SVGAGI (reference sequence). V lost 7 bases and J lost 8, with 20 bases in between. The CDR3 DNA is TGTGCCAGCACCCCCGGGACGGATCTTAAAGGCTACACCTTC. Amino acids: CASTPGTDLKGYTF.

This clone came up once. The gene calls are TRBV5-4 and TRBJ2-7; 7 bases align to TRBD1. J was trimmed by 6 bases and V by 1 base; bases with no gene match: 4. The CDR3 is 13 amino acids. Germline V lookup: CDR1 SGHNT, CDR2 YYREEE (reference sequence). CDR3 amino acids: CASSLNRGTEQYF. The CDR3 bases are TGTGCCAGCAGCTTGAACAGGGGAACCGAGCAGTACTTC.

The chain has TRBV5-6 and TRBJ2-7; a possible D gene is TRBD2 (5 bases). The CDR3 length is 13 residues. The germline CDR1 and CDR2 sequences are SGHDT and YYEEEE. V gave up 3 bases and J gave up 2 bases, with 9 bases separating them. CDR3 bases: TGTGCCAGCAGCTATTCCGGGACCTACGAGCAGTACTTC. Its translation is CASSYSGTYEQYF.

This chain joins TRBV6-5 and TRBJ2-3; 11 bases agree with TRBD2. The germline gives CDR1 MNHEY, CDR2 SVGAGI. The V segment lost 4 bases and the J segment 2 bases; nucleotides outside the gene matches: 2. CDR3 length equals 15 residues. CDR3 protein: CASSLGLAATDTQYF. CDR3 sequence (DNA): TGTGCCAGCAGTTTGGGACTAGCGGCCACAGATACGCAGTATTTT.

Comments on this clone: Other nucleotide sequences in the sample specify the same CDR3. The chain employs TRBV6-6 and TRBJ2-7; D is unresolved. The CDR3 loop spans 13 amino acids. The germline V gene has CDR1 MNHNY and CDR2 SVGAGI (reference sequence). Deletions cut 0 bases from V and 3 bases from J, with 6 bases between. This CDR3 is CASSYSSSYEQYF. DNA for the CDR3: TGTGCCAGCAGTTACTCATCCAGCTACGAGCAGTACTTC.

The gene calls are TRBV28 and TRBJ2-3; D not certain. The CDR3 is made up of 18 amino acids. Germline V CDR1 and CDR2: MDHEN, SYDVKM. Trimming removed 5 bases from V and 3 bases from J, with 24 bases in between. The CDR3 protein is CASSPSRTGRPETDTQYF. The CDR3 DNA sequence: TGTGCCAGCAGTCCCTCTCGGACGGGCCGGCCGGAAACAGATACGCAGTATTTT.

The chain joins TRBV19 to TRBJ2-6; no clear D. The CDR3 sequence is 16 residues long. Germline lookup yields CDR1 LNHDA and CDR2 SQIVND (reference sequence). V lost 4 bases, J lost 0 bases, and 10 bases lay in between. CDR3 DNA: TGTGCCAGTAGTAACACCCCCTACTCTGGGGCCAACGTCCTGACTTTC. Protein product: CASSNTPYSGANVLTF.

This chain links TRBV5-6 with TRBJ2-3, with D maybe TRBD1 (5 bases). This CDR3 is 14 amino acids long. Germline loops: CDR1 SGHDT, CDR2 YYEEEE. V dropped 3 bases and J dropped 6 bases, with 14 bases sitting between them. The CDR3 region is CASSSGFLGDTQYF. CDR3 DNA: TGTGCCAGCAGCTCAGGGTTCTTAGGGGATACGCAGTATTTT.

The chain links TRBV6-1 to TRBJ2-7, with D possibly being TRBD2 (6 bases). V was pared by 0 bases and J by 7 bases, with 10 bases between. This CDR3 comprises 13 residues. Per germline, CDR1 MNHNS and CDR2 SASEGT. CDR3 protein: CASSEALAGEQYF. CDR3 DNA: TGTGCCAGCAGTGAAGCCCTCGCGGGGGAGCAGTACTTC.

The CDR3 sequence: CASSSLSGGSSYEQYF. The CDR3 coding sequence is TGTGCCAGCAGCTCCCTTAGCGGGGGGTCCTCCTACGAGCAGTACTTC. V is TRBV5-4 and J is TRBJ2-7, with TRBD2 matching 10 bases. After removal of 3 bases from V and 0 bases from J, the junction contained 6 bases not matched to a gene. The CDR3 has 16 residues. Germline CDR1 is SGHNT and CDR2 is YYREEE (reference sequence).

The rearrangement uses TRBV6-1 and TRBJ1-5, with a weak D call TRBD1 (5 bases). Germline CDR1 and CDR2: MNHNS and SASEGT. V was clipped by 4 bases and J by 0 bases, with 13 bases between them. The CDR3 contains 16 residues. CDR3 in amino acids: CASSGRDGLSNQPQHF. CDR3 coding DNA: TGTGCCAGCAGTGGACGGGACGGACTTAGCAATCAGCCCCAGCATTTT.

V gene TRBV4-3 combines with J gene TRBJ2-5; a weak D match, TRBD2 (6 bases). V was clipped by 0 bases and J by 2 bases, with 16 bases between them. There are 17 residues in the CDR3. The germline V gene has CDR1 LGHNA and CDR2 YSLEER. CDR3: CASSQDRTGGTQETQYF. CDR3 nucleotides: TGCGCCAGCAGCCAAGATCGGACTGGCGGGACTCAAGAGACCCAGTACTTC.

The rearrangement links TRBV9 to TRBJ1-5; unclear D gene. Germline values: CDR1 SGDLS, CDR2 YYNGEE. The CDR3 loop spans 13 amino acids. V lost 4 bases and J 3 bases, leaving 8 bases between the germline ends. CDR3 region: CASSSGVNQPQHF. In DNA form, the CDR3 reads TGTGCCAGCAGCTCTGGGGTCAATCAGCCCCAGCATTTT.

Written as DNA, the CDR3 is TGTGCCAGCGGGGTAGCGGGGGGCACAGATACGCAGTATTTT. Its translation: CASGVAGGTDTQYF. This chain links TRBV28 with TRBJ2-3, with 9 bases identical to TRBD2. The CDR3 runs to 14 residues. CDR1 MDHEN and CDR2 SYDVKM come from the germline V gene. V dropped 8 bases and J dropped 1; count of bases not matched to a gene: 4.

The chain uses TRBV28 and TRBJ1-3; D may be TRBD1 (6 bases). This CDR3 is 16 amino acids long. The germline V and J ends were trimmed by 7 bases and 3 bases, with 19 bases remaining between them. CDR1 is MDHEN and CDR2 is SYDVKM in the germline V gene. CDR3 in amino acids: CASTIPSGAGGNTIYF. The DNA of the CDR3 is TGTGCCAGCACCATCCCTTCAGGGGCGGGTGGAAACACCATATATTTT. Full variable domain (missing parts from reference TRBV28 and TRBJ1-3): DVKVTQSSRYLVKRTGEKVFLECVQDMDHENMFWYRQDPGLGLRLIYFSYDVKMKEKGDIPEGYSVSREKKERFSLILESASTNQTSMYLCASTIPSGAGGNTIYFGEGSWLTVV.